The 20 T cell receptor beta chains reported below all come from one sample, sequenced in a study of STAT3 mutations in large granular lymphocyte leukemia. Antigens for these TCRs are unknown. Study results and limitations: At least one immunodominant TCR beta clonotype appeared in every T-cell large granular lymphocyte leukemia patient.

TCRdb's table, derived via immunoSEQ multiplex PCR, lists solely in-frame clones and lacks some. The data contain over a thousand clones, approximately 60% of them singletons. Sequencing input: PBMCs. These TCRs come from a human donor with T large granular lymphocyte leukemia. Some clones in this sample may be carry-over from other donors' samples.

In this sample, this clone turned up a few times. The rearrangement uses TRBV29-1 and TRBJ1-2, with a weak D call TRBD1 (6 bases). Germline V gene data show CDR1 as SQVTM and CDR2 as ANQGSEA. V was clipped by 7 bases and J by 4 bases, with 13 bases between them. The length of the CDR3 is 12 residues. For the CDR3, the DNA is TGCAGCGCCGGGGGCAGCTTCTATGGCTACACCTTC. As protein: CSAGGSFYGYTF.

The CDR3 region is CASSSVDNEQFF. The CDR3 bases are TGTGCCAGCAGCTCCGTGGACAATGAGCAGTTCTTC. The chain is built from TRBV5-4 and TRBJ2-1; unclear D gene. CDR3 length equals 12 residues. The germline CDR1 and CDR2 sequences are SGHNT and YYREEE (reference sequence). V was trimmed by 3 bases and J by 5 bases, leaving 6 bases between them.

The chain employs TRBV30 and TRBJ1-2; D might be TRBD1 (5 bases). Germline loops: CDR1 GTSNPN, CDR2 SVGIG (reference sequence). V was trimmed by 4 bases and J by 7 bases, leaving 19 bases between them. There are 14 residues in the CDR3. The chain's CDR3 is CAWTLGVGDGGYTF. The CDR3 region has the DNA TGTGCCTGGACCCTAGGGGTGGGGGACGGTGGCTACACCTTC.

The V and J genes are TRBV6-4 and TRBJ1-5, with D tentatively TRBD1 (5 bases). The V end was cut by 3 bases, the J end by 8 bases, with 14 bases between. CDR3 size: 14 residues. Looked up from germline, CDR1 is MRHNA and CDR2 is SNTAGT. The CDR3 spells CASSEGAGLEPQHF. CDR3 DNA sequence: TGTGCCAGCAGTGAAGGAGCAGGGCTTGAGCCCCAGCATTTT.

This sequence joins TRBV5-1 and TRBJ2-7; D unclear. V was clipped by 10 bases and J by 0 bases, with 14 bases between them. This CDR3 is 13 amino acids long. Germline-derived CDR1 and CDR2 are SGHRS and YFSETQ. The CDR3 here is CAPPPRASYEQYF. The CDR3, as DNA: TGCGCCCCGCCCCCCCGGGCCTCCTACGAGCAGTACTTC.

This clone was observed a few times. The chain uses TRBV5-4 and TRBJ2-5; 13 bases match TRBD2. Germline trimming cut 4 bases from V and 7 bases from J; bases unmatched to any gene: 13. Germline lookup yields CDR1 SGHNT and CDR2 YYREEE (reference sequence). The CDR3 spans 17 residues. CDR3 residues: CASSTGGTSGTVATQYF. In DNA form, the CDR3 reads TGTGCCAGCAGCACTGGCGGGACTAGCGGGACCGTGGCGACCCAGTACTTC.

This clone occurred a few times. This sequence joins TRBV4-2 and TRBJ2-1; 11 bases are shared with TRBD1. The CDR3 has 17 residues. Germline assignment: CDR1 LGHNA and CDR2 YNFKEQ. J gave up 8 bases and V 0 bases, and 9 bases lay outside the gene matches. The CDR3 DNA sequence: TGTGCCAGCAGCCAAGATGGGGGGACAGGGGGTTTGGATGAGCAGTTCTTC. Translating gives CASSQDGGTGGLDEQFF.

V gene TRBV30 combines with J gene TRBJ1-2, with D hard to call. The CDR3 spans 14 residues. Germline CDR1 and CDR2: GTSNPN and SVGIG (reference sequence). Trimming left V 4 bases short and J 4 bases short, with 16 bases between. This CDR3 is CAWNLERGFYGYTF. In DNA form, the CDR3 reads TGTGCCTGGAACCTGGAACGGGGATTCTATGGCTACACCTTC.

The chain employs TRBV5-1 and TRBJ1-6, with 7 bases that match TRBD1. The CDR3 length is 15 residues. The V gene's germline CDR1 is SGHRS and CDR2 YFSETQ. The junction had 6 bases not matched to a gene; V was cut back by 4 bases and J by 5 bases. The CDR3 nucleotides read TGCGCCAGCAGCGCCCCCGGGACAGATAATTCACCCCTCCACTTT. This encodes CASSAPGTDNSPLHF.

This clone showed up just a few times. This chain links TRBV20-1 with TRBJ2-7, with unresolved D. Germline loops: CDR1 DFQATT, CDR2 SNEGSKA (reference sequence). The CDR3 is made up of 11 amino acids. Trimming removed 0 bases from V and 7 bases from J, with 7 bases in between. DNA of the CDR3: TGCAGTGCTAGAGATAGTAGGGAGCAGTACTTC. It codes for CSARDSREQYF.

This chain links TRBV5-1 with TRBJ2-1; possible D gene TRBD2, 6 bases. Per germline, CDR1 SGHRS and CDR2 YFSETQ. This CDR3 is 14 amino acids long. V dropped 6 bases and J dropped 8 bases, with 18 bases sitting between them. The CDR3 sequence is CASTRAPGVDEQFF. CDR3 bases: TGCGCCAGCACCCGGGCTCCGGGAGTAGATGAGCAGTTCTTC.

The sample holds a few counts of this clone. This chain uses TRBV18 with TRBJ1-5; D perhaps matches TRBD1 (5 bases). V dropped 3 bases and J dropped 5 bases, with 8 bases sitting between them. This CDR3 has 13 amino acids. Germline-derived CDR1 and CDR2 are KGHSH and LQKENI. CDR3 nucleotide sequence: TGTGCCAGCTCACCTGGGGGGGATCAGCCCCAGCATTTT. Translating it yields CASSPGGDQPQHF.

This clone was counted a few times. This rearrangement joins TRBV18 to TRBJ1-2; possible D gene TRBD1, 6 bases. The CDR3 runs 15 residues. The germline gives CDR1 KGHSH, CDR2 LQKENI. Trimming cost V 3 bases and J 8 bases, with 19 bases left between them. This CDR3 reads CASSPVEGEGDGYTF. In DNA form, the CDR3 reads TGTGCCAGCTCACCGGTGGAGGGGGAAGGAGACGGCTACACCTTC.

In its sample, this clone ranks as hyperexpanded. The CDR3 DNA is TGCAGCGTTGCAGGGCTGGATCAGCCCCAGCATTTT. Residues: CSVAGLDQPQHF. V is TRBV29-1 and J is TRBJ1-5, with a weak D call TRBD1 (5 bases). This CDR3 contains 12 residues. Germline loops: CDR1 SQVTM, CDR2 ANQGSEA. V was trimmed by 4 bases and J by 5 bases, leaving 9 bases between them.

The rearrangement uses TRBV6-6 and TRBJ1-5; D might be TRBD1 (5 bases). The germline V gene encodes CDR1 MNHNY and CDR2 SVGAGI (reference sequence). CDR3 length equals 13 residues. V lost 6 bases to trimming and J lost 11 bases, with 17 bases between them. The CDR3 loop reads CASSEDTLVSQHF. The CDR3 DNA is TGTGCCAGCAGCGAGGACACCCTGGTGTCCCAGCATTTT.

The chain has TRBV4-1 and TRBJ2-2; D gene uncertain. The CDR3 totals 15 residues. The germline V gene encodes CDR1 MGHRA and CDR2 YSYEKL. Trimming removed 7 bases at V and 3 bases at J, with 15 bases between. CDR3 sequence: CASTPDPQHTGELFF. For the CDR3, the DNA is TGCGCCAGCACCCCAGATCCACAACACACCGGGGAGCTGTTTTTT.

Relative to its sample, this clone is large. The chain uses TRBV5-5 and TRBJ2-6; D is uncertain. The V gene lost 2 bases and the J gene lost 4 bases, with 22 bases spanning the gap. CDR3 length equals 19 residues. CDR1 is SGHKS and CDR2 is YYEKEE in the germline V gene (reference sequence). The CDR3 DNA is TGTGCCAGCAGCTTTGGCGCGGCCCAGACCCCGGCAGGGGCCAACGTCCTGACTTTC. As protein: CASSFGAAQTPAGANVLTF.

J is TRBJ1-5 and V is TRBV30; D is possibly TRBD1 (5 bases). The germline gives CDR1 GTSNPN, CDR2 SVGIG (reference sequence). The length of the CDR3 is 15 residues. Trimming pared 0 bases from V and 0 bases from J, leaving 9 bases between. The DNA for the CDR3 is TGTGCCTGGAGTGTAGAAGGACATAGCAATCAGCCCCAGCATTTT. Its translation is CAWSVEGHSNQPQHF.

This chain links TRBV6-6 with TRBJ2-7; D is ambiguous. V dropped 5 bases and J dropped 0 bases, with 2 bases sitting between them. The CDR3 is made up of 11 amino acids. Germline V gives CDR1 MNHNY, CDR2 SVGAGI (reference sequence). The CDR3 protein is CASSVSYEQYF. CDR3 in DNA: TGTGCCAGCAGTGTCTCCTACGAGCAGTACTTC.

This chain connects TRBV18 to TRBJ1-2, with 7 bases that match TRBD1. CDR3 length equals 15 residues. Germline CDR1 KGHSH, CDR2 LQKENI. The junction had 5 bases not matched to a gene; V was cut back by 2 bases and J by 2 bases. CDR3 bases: TGTGCCAGCTCACCAGAAAAAGGGGGCAACTATGGCTACACCTTC. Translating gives CASSPEKGGNYGYTF.